The 24 T cell receptor beta chains in this list originate from one sample, sequenced in a study of T cells in Graves' hyperthyroidism and ophthalmopathy. Amplification yielded TCR beta CDR3 regions, with RNA transcripts as the source. HTBI primers were employed in a first-round RT-PCR of the TCR CDR3. TCRdb passed the multiplex PCR reads through MiXCR, listing each CDR3 protein once. Among roughly 500,000 distinct CDR3 sequences, about 43% were seen once, and the ten largest hold 15% to 20%. The sample comprised peripheral blood or thyroid tissue (not recorded which). The receptors were gathered from an adult woman with Graves' disease, either hyperthyroidism or ophthalmopathy (not recorded which).

This clonotype was found many times. This chain links TRBV5-1 with TRBJ1-2, with D unresolved. Germline V gives CDR1 SGHRS, CDR2 YFSETQ. This CDR3 spans 13 amino acids. Deletions cut 7 bases from V and 5 bases from J, with 15 bases between. Here the CDR3 reads CASQNGIGYGYTF. In nucleotides, the CDR3 is TGCGCCAGCCAAAATGGAATCGGGTATGGCTACACCTTC.

V gene TRBV7-8 combines with J gene TRBJ2-3, with 10 nucleotides matching TRBD2. The length of the CDR3 is 15 residues. Germline loops: CDR1 SGHVS, CDR2 FQNEAQ. V lost 5 bases and J lost 4; bases outside the gene matches: 6. CDR3 DNA sequence: TGTGCCAGCAGCGCCAGCGGGAGGGGTGCAGATACGCAGTATTTT. This gives the protein CASSASGRGADTQYF.

The V and J genes are TRBV7-9 and TRBJ1-2; 10 positions agree with TRBD1. This CDR3 has 14 residues. V was pared by 5 bases and J by 8 bases, with 8 bases of the junction left unmatched. Germline loops: CDR1 SEHNR, CDR2 FQNEAQ (reference sequence). CDR3 region: CASSLTGGQWGYTF. Here the CDR3 DNA reads TGTGCCAGCAGCCTGACAGGGGGCCAGTGGGGCTACACCTTC. The full variable domain, its missing parts supplied by reference TRBV7-9 and TRBJ1-2, is DTGVSQNPRHKITKRGQNVTFRCDPISEHNRLYWYRQTLGQGPEFLTYFQNEAQLEKSRLLSDRFSAERPKGSFSTLEIQRTEQGDSAMYLCASSLTGGQWGYTFGSGTRLTVV.

Note on this clonotype: A read error is possible here, since a much larger clone lies one base away. The genes are TRBV6-1 and TRBJ1-5; D unclear. CDR1 is MNHNS, CDR2 SASEGT, per germline. The CDR3 contains 12 residues. The V end was cut by 2 bases, the J end by 9 bases, with 8 bases between. CDR3 region: CASSEWVRPQHF. The CDR3 DNA is TGTGCCAGCAGTGAATGGGTTCGGCCCCAGCATTTT.

On this clonotype itself: A read error may be the cause here, since a much bigger clone is one base away. The chain has TRBV10-3 and TRBJ1-1, with 8 nucleotides matching TRBD1. V lost 10 bases, J lost 4 bases, and 14 bases stayed unmatched. The CDR3 has 15 amino acids. In germline, CDR1 is ENHRY, CDR2 SYGVKD. The CDR3 sequence is CARSYHPGQGTEAFF. CDR3 bases: TGTGCCAGGAGTTACCACCCCGGACAGGGCACTGAAGCTTTCTTT.

This clonotype was observed many times. This chain uses TRBV12-3 or TRBV12-4 with TRBJ1-6; D perhaps matches TRBD1 (5 bases). The CDR3 sequence is 15 residues long. Trimming cost V 8 bases and J 7 bases, with 18 bases left between them. CDR3 nucleotide sequence: TGTGCCAGCTGCCTTTCGGACACACTAAATTCACCCCTCCACTTT. It codes for CASCLSDTLNSPLHF.

In this sample, this clonotype turned up many times. V and J are TRBV7-3 and TRBJ2-6, with D hard to call. Deletions cut 5 bases from V and 2 bases from J, with 10 bases between. This CDR3 contains 15 residues. From germline, CDR1 is SGHTA and CDR2 FQGTGA. The CDR3 here is CASSPPYTGANVLTF. CDR3 nucleotide sequence: TGTGCCAGCAGCCCCCCATATACTGGGGCCAACGTCCTGACTTTC.

This clonotype appeared a few times. The chain combines TRBV3-1 with TRBJ2-7; no firm D call. From germline, CDR1 is LGHDT and CDR2 YNNKEL (reference sequence). This CDR3 region has 14 residues. Trimming left V 0 bases short and J 8 bases short, with 14 bases between. The CDR3 nucleotides are TGTGCCAGCAGCCAAGAAAAGGGATCCCCCAAGCAGTACTTC. It yields the protein CASSQEKGSPKQYF.

This chain uses TRBV7-9 with TRBJ2-7; 8 bases map to TRBD1. Looked up from germline, CDR1 is SEHNR and CDR2 is FQNEAQ (reference sequence). The CDR3 is made up of 17 amino acids. The junction had 18 bases not matched to a gene; V was cut back by 6 bases and J by 5 bases. The chain's CDR3 is CASSPDRGPGVWNEQYF. The CDR3 DNA sequence: TGTGCCAGCAGTCCTGACAGGGGCCCGGGAGTCTGGAACGAGCAGTACTTC.

This chain joins TRBV20-1 and TRBJ1-5, with unresolved D. The CDR3 is 15 amino acids. Germline lookup yields CDR1 DFQATT and CDR2 SNEGSKA (reference sequence). V was shortened by 5 bases and J by 5 bases, with 19 bases between the two germline ends. CDR3 residues: CSAPDTSGVDQPQHF. The DNA of the CDR3 is TGCAGTGCTCCCGATACTAGCGGGGTGGATCAGCCCCAGCATTTT.

This clonotype was observed at least ten times. V usage is TRBV20-1 and J usage is TRBJ1-6; 7 bases agree with TRBD1. CDR1 and CDR2 (germline): DFQATT, SNEGSKA (reference sequence). The CDR3 is 12 amino acids. This CDR3 reads CGYLQGNSPLHF. The CDR3 DNA follows: TGCGGTTATCTACAGGGGAATTCACCCCTCCACTTT.

The chain recombines TRBV11-2 with TRBJ2-3; D gene uncertain. There are 14 residues in the CDR3. The V gene lost 1 base and the J gene lost 7 bases, with 12 bases spanning the gap. CDR1 is SGHAT and CDR2 is FQNNGV in the germline V gene. The CDR3 DNA is TGTGCCAGCAGCTTAGTACTCCTAACCAATACGCAGTATTTT. It encodes CASSLVLLTNTQYF.

This clonotype was found many times. The DNA of the CDR3 is TGCAGCGCAGAAGCAGGTACCTACGAGCAGTACTTC. Protein: CSAEAGTYEQYF. The chain joins TRBV29-1 to TRBJ2-7; D not certain. The CDR3 is 12 residues long. Looked up from germline, CDR1 is SQVTM and CDR2 is ANQGSEA. V lost 7 bases and J lost 2, with 12 bases in between.

The V call is TRBV30, the J call TRBJ2-6; D gene ambiguous. Germline CDR1 reads GTSNPN; CDR2 reads SVGIG (reference sequence). The CDR3 covers 11 residues. V shed 2 bases and J shed 10 bases, with 6 bases lying between them. In nucleotides, the CDR3 is TGTGCCTGGAGTCGGAAGAACGTCCTGACTTTC. It translates to CAWSRKNVLTF. The full variable domain, rest sourced from reference TRBV30 and TRBJ2-6, is SQTIHQWPATLVQPVGSPLSLECTVEGTSNPNLYWYRQAAGRGLQLLFYSVGIGQISSEVPQNLSASRPQDRQFILSSKKLLLSDSGFYLCAWSRKNVLTFGAGSRLTVL.

This chain uses TRBV9 with TRBJ1-4, with 7 nucleotides matching TRBD1. After removal of 5 bases from V and 8 bases from J, the junction contained 6 bases not matched to a gene. The CDR3 consists of 13 residues. CDR1 SGDLS and CDR2 YYNGEE come from the germline V gene. The CDR3 reads CASSATGYEKLFF. The CDR3 nucleotides are TGTGCCAGCAGTGCGACAGGGTACGAAAAACTGTTTTTT.

The chain combines TRBV29-1 with TRBJ2-7, with TRBD2 identical over 11 bases. V shed 2 bases, J shed 5 bases, and the junction held 2 bases outside the gene matches. CDR3 length: 13 amino acids. Germline V gives CDR1 SQVTM, CDR2 ANQGSEA. The CDR3 DNA reads as TGCAGCGTTGAAACGGGACTAGCGGACGAGCAGTACTTC. Its protein is CSVETGLADEQYF.

The chain combines TRBV10-3 with TRBJ1-2; D is possibly TRBD1 (6 bases). The germline CDR1 and CDR2 sequences are ENHRY and SYGVKD. This CDR3 spans 14 amino acids. V lost 3 bases and J 5 bases, leaving 13 bases between the germline ends. The CDR3 region is CAISEIGGDYGYTF. CDR3 in DNA: TGTGCCATCAGTGAAATAGGGGGGGATTATGGCTACACCTTC.

The chain links TRBV7-2 to TRBJ2-5, with a tentative D call TRBD1 (6 bases). Germline CDR1 is SGHTA and CDR2 is FQGNSA. The CDR3 length is 13 residues. V was clipped by 3 bases and J by 7 bases, with 12 bases between them. The chain's CDR3 is CASSFAPTGTQYF. CDR3 nucleotides: TGTGCCAGCAGCTTCGCGCCGACAGGGACCCAGTACTTC.

This chain links TRBV6-1 with TRBJ1-5; D not resolved. Per the germline V gene, CDR1 is MNHNS and CDR2 is SASEGT. The CDR3 has 16 amino acids. Trimming left V 4 bases short and J 7 bases short, with 20 bases between. The CDR3 region is CASSGLAGEYEQPQHF. DNA of the CDR3: TGTGCCAGCAGTGGACTAGCGGGAGAGTACGAGCAGCCCCAGCATTTT.

V and J are TRBV5-1 and TRBJ2-2; D gene ambiguous. V shed 5 bases and J shed 3 bases, with 5 bases lying between them. The germline CDR1 and CDR2 sequences are SGHRS and YFSETQ. The CDR3 totals 12 residues. For the CDR3, the DNA is TGCGCCAGCAGGAAGGACACCGGGGAGCTGTTTTTT. Encoded protein: CASRKDTGELFF.

This clonotype showed up many times. This chain connects TRBV2 to TRBJ1-2, with 8 positions matching TRBD1. Germline CDR1 and CDR2: SNHLY and FYNNEI. V dropped 6 bases and J dropped 3; count of bases not matched to a gene: 6. This CDR3 spans 14 amino acids. The CDR3 nucleotides are TGTGCCAGCAGCCGGGACAGGTCGGACTATGGCTACACCTTC. It specifies CASSRDRSDYGYTF.

This clonotype was observed at least ten times. The chain links TRBV7-3 to TRBJ2-5; 9 bases are a match to TRBD1. The CDR3 runs to 16 residues. V lost 4 bases, J lost 4 bases, and 10 bases stayed unmatched. Germline-derived CDR1 and CDR2 are SGHTA and FQGTGA. CDR3 coding DNA: TGTGCCAGCAGCTCCTGGGGAACAGGGGGCCGAGAGACCCAGTACTTC. Its translation: CASSSWGTGGRETQYF.

CDR3 amino acids: CSVPIGTGEKLFF. Here the CDR3 DNA reads TGCAGCGTACCAATCGGGACGGGGGAAAAACTGTTTTTT. The V gene is TRBV29-1, the J gene TRBJ1-4; D may be TRBD1 (5 bases). The germline V gene encodes CDR1 SQVTM and CDR2 ANQGSEA. CDR3 length: 13 amino acids. The V end lost 6 bases, the J end lost 8 bases, and 16 bases lay between the germline ends.

This clonotype has ten or more counts. The chain joins TRBV5-1 to TRBJ1-2; a possible D gene is TRBD1 (5 bases). Trimming cost V 1 base and J 6 bases, with 7 bases left between them. Germline V gives CDR1 SGHRS, CDR2 YFSETQ. The CDR3 sequence is 12 residues long. CDR3 DNA: TGCGCCAGCAGCTTGAGCAGGGATGGCTACACCTTC. Translating it yields CASSLSRDGYTF.